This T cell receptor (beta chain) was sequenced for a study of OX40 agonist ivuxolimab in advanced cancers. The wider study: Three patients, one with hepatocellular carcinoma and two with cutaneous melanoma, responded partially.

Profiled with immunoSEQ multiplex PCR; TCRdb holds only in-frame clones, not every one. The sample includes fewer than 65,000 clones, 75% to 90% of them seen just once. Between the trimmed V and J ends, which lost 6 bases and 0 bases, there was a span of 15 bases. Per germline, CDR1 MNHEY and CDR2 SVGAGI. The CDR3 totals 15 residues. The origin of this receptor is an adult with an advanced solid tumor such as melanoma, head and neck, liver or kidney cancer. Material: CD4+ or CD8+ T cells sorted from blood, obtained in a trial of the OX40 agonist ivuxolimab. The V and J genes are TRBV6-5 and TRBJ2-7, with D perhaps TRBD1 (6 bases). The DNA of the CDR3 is TGTGCCAGCAGCACAGACAGGTTCAGCTCCTACGAGCAGTACTTC. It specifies CASSTDRFSSYEQYF.